This TCR beta chain comes out of a study of T cells in Graves' hyperthyroidism and ophthalmopathy. Graves' hyperthyroidism showing no ophthalmopathy progression within 18 months was considered stable. The PBMCs were taken from roughly 9.3 ml of fresh peripheral blood. This clonotype was seen repeatedly, ten times or more. Its antigen remains unidentified. Study-level findings and limits: Ophthalmopathy and stable hyperthyroidism were separated by a 13 V-J model.

RNA transcripts served as the template for amplifying TCR beta CDR3 regions. A first-round RT-PCR of the TCR CDR3 used the HTBI primer set. TCRdb recomputed calls from the multiplex PCR reads with MiXCR, one row per CDR3 protein. The table includes about 400,000 distinct CDR3 sequences, about an eighth detected once. Source material: blood. The receptor was derived from a young woman with Graves' hyperthyroidism.

The DNA for the CDR3 is TGTGCCAGCAGTCCACACAGGGGCGATGAGCAGTTCTTC. As protein: CASSPHRGDEQFF. The chain carries TRBV28 and TRBJ2-1; 7 bases map to TRBD1. This CDR3 is 13 amino acids long. Germline CDR1 and CDR2: MDHEN and SYDVKM. With 5 bases clipped from V and 8 bases from J, the junction kept 6 bases outside the gene matches.